The sequence of this T cell receptor beta chain was determined in a study of blood T cell repertoires in COVID-19 (dated by TCRdb to about 2020). Broadly, across the study: Samples from collaborators originated in the United States, Italy and Spain and spanned both the acute and convalescent phases of COVID-19. The material from the prospective study consisted of cDNA or gDNA derived from T cells, B-cell-depleted T cells, or PBMCs. Deeply sampled blood TCRbeta repertoires from subjects exposed to, actively infected with, or recovered from COVID-19 were included in the dataset. The repertoires were released in a freely available public database intended as a resource for research on the immune response to SARS-CoV-2. The samples were drawn from two sources: the first 160 participants of the ongoing ImmuneRACE study, and 1,000 to 1,500 subjects contributed by 6 global collaborators. Nearly every sample came with metadata listing a de-identified subject ID, COVID-19 status, age in years and sex. Where available, HLA class I and class II types were taken from metadata supplied by the sample provider and were not determined by assay-based typing.

TCRbeta CDR3 regions were amplified from genomic DNA by means of the immunoSEQ Assay, a bias-controlled multiplex PCR. In the original analysis: Within the assay, amplification of reference gene primers was used to estimate how many nucleated cells each sample contained. To quantify the absolute abundance of each unique TCRbeta CDR3 rearrangement, sequence reads were collapsed and filtered. For each sample, productive Simpson clonality was calculated as the square root of Simpson's diversity index over productive rearrangements. Drawn from immuneACCESS, this table holds only the in-frame rearrangements with V and J called that TCRdb kept. Clones are partly lost; checked studies trace under half to an unresolved V gene and leave the rest unexplained. That table furnishes V, J and clone size, whereas the DNA furnished D and trimming. The sample table contains some 300,000 clones; only one count was recorded for around 90% of them. 1.5% to 2% of the sample goes to the ten largest clones.

The research as a whole found: The amount of clinical and demographic metadata varied by source and participant and was provided uncurated.

Regarding this clone: What this receptor recognizes is not known. No base-level quality is on record; no much larger clone is a single base apart.

From its cysteine to its phenylalanine, the CDR3 spans 13 amino acids. The kept DNA is CDR3 alone, 39 bases in frame from the first base. CDR1 LNHNV and CDR2 YYDKDF were looked up in the germline V gene (reference sequence). Trimming costs V 2 bases and J 7 bases, and their ends lie 12 bases apart. In the prospective study, participants were 18 to 89 years old, resided in about two dozen geographic areas of the United States, and were enrolled through a virtual design. In the prospective study, participants were assigned to cohorts based on the clinical history participants reported in a screening survey and a study questionnaire. Recovered participants in ImmuneRACE Cohort 3 were defined as having two consecutive negative NP/OP PCR tests, clearance from a healthcare professional, or resolution of symptoms. Each participant in the prospective study had whole blood, serum and a nasopharyngeal or oropharyngeal swab collected by mobile phlebotomists. Additional blood draws and questionnaires over a 2-month period could optionally be provided by prospective study participants. Before DNA extraction, prospective study blood samples were shipped either frozen or at room temperature.

The rearrangement combines TRBV15 with TRBJ2-7; TRBD1 could be the D gene, as 5 bases match. Sequencing used PBMCs or T cells enriched from blood (not recorded which). The clonotype was recovered from a woman aged 35 to 49 who had recovered from COVID-19. The CDR3 region reads CATSRQGPSEQYF. The DNA reads TGTGCCACCAGCAGACAGGGTCCCTCGGAGCAGTACTTC.